The next 17 T cell receptor beta chains were all read from a single sample in a study of CD8 T cells in Susac syndrome. After extraction with the RNeasy kit, roughly 0.45 to 1 ug of the RNA was reverse transcribed using random hexamers. TCRdb reprocessed the immunoSEQ multiplex PCR reads via MiXCR and lists one record per CDR3 protein. The sample has about 130,000 distinct CDR3 sequences, 91% seen once. Sequencing was carried out using CD8+ T cells from PBMCs. All receptors derive from a human donor with multiple sclerosis.

The chain couples TRBV24-1 to TRBJ2-3; D unresolved. The CDR3 loop spans 18 amino acids. Germline CDR1 KGHDR, CDR2 SFDVKD. The V end lost 4 bases, the J end lost 1 base, and 20 bases lay between the germline ends. CDR3 sequence (DNA): TGTGCCACCAGTGACCACCCCATTATGGGCGCTGGCACAGATACGCAGTATTTT. Encoded protein: CATSDHPIMGAGTDTQYF.

A note on this clonotype: The final CDR3 position lacks the conserved phenylalanine or tryptophan, pointing to a likely read error. The genes are TRBV15 and TRBJ1-5, with unresolved D. This CDR3 comprises 15 residues. Trimming left V 5 bases short and J 0 bases short, with 11 bases between. From germline, CDR1 is LNHNV and CDR2 YYDKDF (reference sequence). CDR3 residues: CATSDTNYSNQPQHL. The CDR3 DNA reads as TGTGCCACCAGCGACACAAACTATAGCAATCAGCCCCAGCATCTT.

The CDR3 DNA sequence: TGTGCCAGCAGCTTGGACGCTAGCGGGTCCCACGAGCAGTACTTC. Its protein product is CASSLDASGSHEQYF. V gene TRBV5-4 combines with J gene TRBJ2-7; 8 positions match TRBD2. The CDR3 is 15 amino acids. The V gene's germline CDR1 is SGHNT and CDR2 YYREEE (reference sequence). V shed 0 bases and J 5 bases; nucleotides not matched to a gene: 7.

The rearrangement uses TRBV4-1 and TRBJ2-7, with 9 bases that match TRBD2. Germline loops: CDR1 MGHRA, CDR2 YSYEKL. Unmatched junction bases numbered 3, after V lost 1 base and J lost 5 bases. The CDR3 spans 14 residues. The DNA for the CDR3 is TGCGCCAGCAGCCAAGGGACTAGCGTACACGAGCAGTACTTC. Its translation: CASSQGTSVHEQYF.

The chain has TRBV4-2 and TRBJ2-1, with 10 bases aligning to TRBD2. With V trimmed by 0 bases and J by 7 bases, 18 bases remained unmatched. The CDR3 loop spans 20 amino acids. The V gene's germline CDR1 is LGHNA and CDR2 YNFKEQ. The CDR3 coding sequence is TGTGCCAGCAGCCAAGATTTTGGGACTAGCGACCCGAGAGGGTTTAATGAGCAGTTCTTC. Amino acid sequence: CASSQDFGTSDPRGFNEQFF.

The chain uses TRBV6-5 and TRBJ2-1; possible D gene TRBD2, 5 bases. The germline V and J ends were trimmed by 0 bases and 9 bases, with 9 bases remaining between them. The CDR3 consists of 13 residues. Per germline, CDR1 MNHEY and CDR2 SVGAGI. The CDR3 nucleotides are TGTGCCAGCAGTTACTCGAGGGTTTCTGAGCAGTTCTTC. As protein: CASSYSRVSEQFF.

The gene calls are TRBV24-1 and TRBJ2-2, with 7 bases identical to TRBD2. The V segment lost 0 bases and the J segment 8 bases; nucleotides outside the gene matches: 11. The CDR3 is made up of 17 amino acids. The germline V gene has CDR1 KGHDR and CDR2 SFDVKD. In nucleotides, the CDR3 is TGTGCCACCAGTGATTTGAAGAGGGAGGGTAAAAGGGGGGAGCTGTTTTTT. This sequence encodes CATSDLKREGKRGELFF.

The CDR3 sequence is CATSDVTGGTGELFF. CDR3 sequence (DNA): TGTGCCACCAGTGATGTTACAGGGGGCACCGGGGAGCTGTTTTTT. V usage is TRBV24-1 and J usage is TRBJ2-2; 8 positions agree with TRBD1. This CDR3 comprises 15 residues. V lost 3 bases to trimming and J lost 4 bases; unmatched junction nucleotides: 3. Germline values: CDR1 KGHDR, CDR2 SFDVKD.

V gene TRBV11-2 combines with J gene TRBJ2-7, with TRBD2 matching 14 bases. Germline CDR1 reads SGHAT; CDR2 reads FQNNGV. Trimming took 6 bases from V and 5 from J; bases not matched to a gene: 3. CDR3 size: 14 residues. CDR3 sequence: CASSAGLAGDEQYF. CDR3 bases: TGTGCCAGCAGTGCGGGACTAGCGGGAGACGAGCAGTACTTC.

V is TRBV3-1 and J is TRBJ2-7; TRBD1 agrees at 8 bases. After removal of 0 bases from V and 9 bases from J, the junction contained 7 bases not matched to a gene. Germline V gene data show CDR1 as LGHDT and CDR2 as YNNKEL (reference sequence). The CDR3 contains 14 residues. CDR3 region: CASSQDGTGLGQYF. CDR3 nucleotides: TGTGCCAGCAGCCAAGACGGGACAGGACTCGGGCAGTACTTC.

This clonotype was detected once. V usage is TRBV20-1 and J usage is TRBJ2-3; 11 bases map to TRBD2. CDR3 length: 15 amino acids. J was trimmed by 5 bases and V by 3 bases; bases with no gene match: 7. Germline CDR1 DFQATT, CDR2 SNEGSKA (reference sequence). CDR3 sequence (DNA): TGCAGTGCTAGTTCACTAGCGGGAGCTGTAGATACGCAGTATTTT. It encodes CSASSLAGAVDTQYF.

The chain carries TRBV19 and TRBJ1-1, with no clear D. V was cut by 7 bases and J by 0 bases, with 6 bases left in between. CDR1 is LNHDA, CDR2 SQIVND, per germline (reference sequence). The CDR3 has 12 amino acids. CDR3: CASKQMNTEAFF. CDR3 DNA: TGTGCCAGTAAACAAATGAACACTGAAGCTTTCTTT.

This clonotype was seen just once. V usage is TRBV3-1 and J usage is TRBJ1-2; 9 nucleotides line up with TRBD1. The CDR3 has 16 amino acids. The ends lost 0 bases at V and 2 bases at J; junction bases unmatched: 4. The germline V gene has CDR1 LGHDT and CDR2 YNNKEL (reference sequence). The CDR3 bases are TGTGCCAGCAGCCAAGAAGCGGGGACAGGGAACTATGGCTACACCTTC. Translating gives CASSQEAGTGNYGYTF.

The chain carries TRBV6-2 or TRBV6-3 and TRBJ2-7; TRBD1 matches 8 bases. The germline V gene has CDR1 MNHEY and CDR2 SVGEGT. The CDR3 has 15 residues. With V trimmed by 8 bases and J by 1 base, 10 bases remained unmatched. CDR3 nucleotide sequence: TGTGCCAGCGGGTCCAGCAGGGGGCTATCCTACGAGCAGTACTTC. Encoded protein: CASGSSRGLSYEQYF.

This chain links TRBV20-1 with TRBJ1-2, with 7 bases fitting TRBD1. After removal of 0 bases from V and 5 bases from J, the junction contained 12 bases not matched to a gene. The germline gives CDR1 DFQATT, CDR2 SNEGSKA (reference sequence). The CDR3 contains 16 residues. This CDR3 is CSARDVAGGSAYGYTF. The CDR3 region has the DNA TGCAGTGCTAGAGATGTGGCAGGGGGGAGCGCGTATGGCTACACCTTC.

This chain's CDR3 is CASRLRGDEAFF. DNA of the CDR3: TGTGCCAGCAGGCTAAGGGGTGATGAAGCTTTCTTT. The V and J genes are TRBV28 and TRBJ1-1, with D perhaps matching TRBD1 (5 bases). Between the trimmed V and J ends, which lost 6 bases and 7 bases, there was a span of 12 bases. The germline CDR1 and CDR2 sequences are MDHEN and SYDVKM. The CDR3 runs 12 residues.

The chain employs TRBV6-5 and TRBJ2-7, with 7 bases matching TRBD2. This CDR3 comprises 15 residues. Germline V gene lookup returns CDR1 MNHEY and CDR2 SVGAGI. Trimming cost V 2 bases and J 2 bases; bases outside gene matches: 6. CDR3 nucleotides: TGTGCCAGCAGTTACCAACTAGCGATACCCTACGAGCAGTACTTC. Protein: CASSYQLAIPYEQYF.